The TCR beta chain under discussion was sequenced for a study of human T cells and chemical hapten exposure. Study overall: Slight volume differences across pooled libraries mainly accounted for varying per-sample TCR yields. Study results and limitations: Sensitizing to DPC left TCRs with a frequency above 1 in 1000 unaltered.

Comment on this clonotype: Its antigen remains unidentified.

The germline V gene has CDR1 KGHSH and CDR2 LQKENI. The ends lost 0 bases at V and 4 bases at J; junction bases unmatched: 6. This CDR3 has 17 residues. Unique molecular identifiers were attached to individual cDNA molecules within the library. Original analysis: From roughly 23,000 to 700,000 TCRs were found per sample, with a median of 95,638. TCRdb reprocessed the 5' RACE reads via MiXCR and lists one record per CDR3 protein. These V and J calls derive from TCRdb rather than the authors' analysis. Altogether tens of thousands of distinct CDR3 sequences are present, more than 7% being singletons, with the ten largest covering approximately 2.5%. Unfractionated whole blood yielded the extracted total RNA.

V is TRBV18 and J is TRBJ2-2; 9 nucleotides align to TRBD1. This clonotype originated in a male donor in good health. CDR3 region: CASSPPGTGSGTGELFF. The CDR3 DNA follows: TGTGCCAGCTCACCACCTGGGACAGGGAGCGGCACCGGGGAGCTGTTTTTT. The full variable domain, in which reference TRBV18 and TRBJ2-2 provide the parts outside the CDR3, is NAGVMQNPRHLVRRRGQEARLRCSPMKGHSHVYWYRQLPEEGLKFMVYLQKENIIDESGMPKERFSAEFPKEGPSILRIQQVVRGDSAAYFCASSPPGTGSGTGELFFGEGSRLTVL.